The 13 T cell receptor beta chains listed next were all sequenced from one sample in a study of T-cell memory formation after mild COVID-19. TCRdb processed the 5' RACE reads anew with MiXCR; each CDR3 protein has one entry. This sample has 250,000 to 350,000 distinct CDR3 sequences, with about 17% found just once. The sample was PBMCs or a T cell subset sorted from them (not recorded which). These receptors were obtained from a man younger than 35 who had mild COVID-19 (a few samples of this study predate the infection). Cell type and time point are not known.

This clonotype came up a few times. The V call is TRBV4-3, the J call TRBJ1-1, with D unresolved. The length of the CDR3 is 16 residues. Germline CDR1 and CDR2: LGHNA and YSLEER. The germline V and J ends were trimmed by 0 bases and 0 bases, with 11 bases remaining between them. CDR3 nucleotides: TGCGCCAGCAGCCAAGATTGGGCGGGGTTGAACACTGAAGCTTTCTTT. This gives the protein CASSQDWAGLNTEAFF.

This clonotype was observed a few times. The chain has TRBV7-9 and TRBJ1-5, with D possibly being TRBD1 (6 bases). Trimming left V 0 bases short and J 6 bases short, with 12 bases between. The CDR3 totals 15 residues. Germline lookup yields CDR1 SEHNR and CDR2 FQNEAQ (reference sequence). CDR3 protein: CASSLAAGVIQPQHF. Written as DNA, the CDR3 is TGTGCCAGCAGCTTAGCTGCAGGGGTGATTCAGCCCCAGCATTTT. The entire variable domain, with the rest obtained from reference TRBV7-9 and TRBJ1-5, is as follows: DTGVSQNPRHKITKRGQNVTFRCDPISEHNRLYWYRQTLGQGPEFLTYFQNEAQLEKSRLLSDRFSAERPKGSFSTLEIQRTEQGDSAMYLCASSLAAGVIQPQHFGDGTRLSIL.

This chain uses TRBV5-1 with TRBJ2-3; 7 bases agree with TRBD2. Germline assignment: CDR1 SGHRS and CDR2 YFSETQ. V was pared by 2 bases and J by 5 bases, with 5 bases of the junction left unmatched. The CDR3 runs 14 residues. The CDR3 DNA sequence: TGCGCCAGCAGCTTCGGGACGGGGGGAGATACGCAGTATTTT. This codes for CASSFGTGGDTQYF. Using reference TRBV5-1 and TRBJ2-3 for the parts outside the CDR3, the full variable domain is KAGVTQTPRYLIKTRGQQVTLSCSPISGHRSVSWYQQTPGQGLQFLFEYFSETQRNKGNFPGRFSGRQFSNSRSEMNVSTLELGDSALYLCASSFGTGGDTQYFGPGTRLTVL.

This rearrangement joins TRBV7-2 to TRBJ2-3; a possible D gene is TRBD1 (5 bases). The V gene's germline CDR1 is SGHTA and CDR2 FQGNSA. V lost 2 bases and J 7 bases, leaving 19 bases between the germline ends. The CDR3 runs 16 residues. The chain's CDR3 is CASSLQGAVPRYTQYF. The CDR3 DNA reads TGTGCCAGCAGCTTACAAGGGGCTGTCCCGAGATATACGCAGTATTTT.

The genes are TRBV7-2 and TRBJ1-5; no firm D call. This CDR3 contains 15 residues. Trimming removed 5 bases at V and 1 base at J, with 12 bases between. Germline V gene data show CDR1 as SGHTA and CDR2 as FQGNSA. The CDR3 DNA is TGTGCCAGCAGCCCCCGCGTGGGGAGCAATCAGCCCCAGCATTTT. As protein: CASSPRVGSNQPQHF.

In this sample, this clonotype turned up a few times. This sequence joins TRBV10-3 and TRBJ1-3; the D gene is possibly TRBD1 (6 bases). CDR1 and CDR2 from the germline V gene are ENHRY and SYGVKD. V was shortened by 7 bases and J by 1 base, with 11 bases between the two germline ends. This CDR3 spans 14 amino acids. The CDR3 DNA reads TGTGCCATCAACCAGGACAGTTCTGGAAACACCATATATTTT. This sequence encodes CAINQDSSGNTIYF.

The chain links TRBV6-6 to TRBJ1-1; 8 bases are shared with TRBD1. The germline gives CDR1 MNHNY, CDR2 SVGAGI (reference sequence). This CDR3 comprises 12 residues. V lost 4 bases to trimming and J lost 11 bases; unmatched junction nucleotides: 6. The CDR3 region is CASSLQGARAFF. As DNA, the CDR3 is TGTGCCAGCAGTTTGCAGGGGGCGAGGGCTTTCTTT.

V is TRBV5-1 and J is TRBJ2-5; 7 nucleotides align to TRBD2. V lost 7 bases, J lost 5 bases, and 8 bases stayed unmatched. Germline V gives CDR1 SGHRS, CDR2 YFSETQ. The CDR3 spans 13 residues. Here the CDR3 reads CASLASGAETQYF. The CDR3 DNA sequence: TGCGCCAGCTTAGCTAGCGGTGCGGAGACCCAGTACTTC.

This chain links TRBV6-2 or TRBV6-3 with TRBJ2-7, with 10 bases that match TRBD1. The junction had 9 bases not matched to a gene; V was cut back by 4 bases and J by 0 bases. Germline CDR1 is MNHEY and CDR2 is SVGEGT. The CDR3 has 17 residues. The CDR3 is CASSFPGQGMGSYEQYF. The CDR3 DNA is TGTGCCAGCAGTTTCCCGGGACAGGGGATGGGCTCCTACGAGCAGTACTTC.

The CDR3 region has the DNA TGTGCCAGCAGTTGGGGGAAGGGGAAGTACGAGCAGTACTTC. It is translated as CASSWGKGKYEQYF. V is TRBV6-5 and J is TRBJ2-7; TRBD1 or TRBD2 may be the D gene (5 bases each). The CDR3 spans 14 residues. Germline assignment: CDR1 MNHEY and CDR2 SVGAGI. V was shortened by 4 bases and J by 4 bases, with 14 bases between the two germline ends.

The rearrangement links TRBV6-2 or TRBV6-3 to TRBJ2-7; 7 positions agree with TRBD1. This CDR3 contains 14 residues. The V gene end was trimmed by 5 bases and the J gene end by 6 bases; junction bases not matched to a gene: 10. In germline, CDR1 is MNHEY, CDR2 SVGEGT. In DNA form, the CDR3 reads TGTGCCAGCAGTCCTCGGACAGGACCTGCCGAGCAGTACGTC. Protein product: CASSPRTGPAEQYV.

With respect to this clonotype: It may be a read error: a sequence one base away is much more abundant. The chain employs TRBV5-1 and TRBJ1-5; D gene ambiguous. This CDR3 has 13 amino acids. Germline CDR1 and CDR2: SGHRS and YFSETQ. The V gene lost 4 bases and the J gene lost 2 bases, with 7 bases spanning the gap. Here the CDR3 reads CASSVEGNQPQHF. The CDR3 bases are TGCGCCAGCAGCGTGGAGGGCAATCAGCCCCAGCATTTT.

This chain joins TRBV29-1 and TRBJ2-5; no reliable D call. Trimming shortened V by 4 bases and J by 5 bases, and 17 bases separated the two germline ends. The V gene's germline CDR1 is SQVTM and CDR2 ANQGSEA. The CDR3 has 14 amino acids. The CDR3: CSVAVRLGMETQYF. CDR3 nucleotide sequence: TGCAGCGTTGCAGTTAGGTTGGGGATGGAGACCCAGTACTTC.